A selection of T cell receptor beta chains follows, all from one sample in a study of blood T cells in healthy people across ages. One entry per CDR3 protein, called by TCRdb with MiXCR from the 5' RACE reads. The repertoire includes roughly 790,000 distinct CDR3 sequences, about 42% of them detected once, and about 20% sits in the top ten. Input material: blood. The source of these receptors is an older woman in good health. CDR3s include the opening cysteine and the closing phenylalanine or tryptophan. D genes are given only for firm matches. Clone sizes are given selectively: once, few, many, or a class where the clone is expanded.

>once|NA|TRBV20-1|TRBJ1-1|14
CSAPLLQDNTEAFF
TGCAGTGCCCCGCTCTTGCAGGATAACACAGAAGCTTTCTTT
>few|NA|TRBV7-2|TRBJ2-2|12
CASSYHTGELFF
TGTGCCAGCAGCTACCACACCGGGGAGCTGTTTTTT
>NA|NA|TRBV7-2|TRBJ1-1|13
CSSSPAPNTEAFF
TGTTCCAGCAGCCCGGCCCCGAACACTGAAGCTTTCTTT
>many|NA|TRBV20-1|TRBJ2-1|16
CSAYPTQGGLDNEQFF
TGCAGTGCTTATCCCACACAGGGAGGGCTAGACAATGAGCAGTTCTTC
>NA|NA|TRBV7-9|TRBJ1-5|16
CASSLGGLDTNRPQHF
TGTGCCAGCAGCTTAGGAGGTTTGGACACCAATCGGCCCCAGCATTTT
>NA|TRBD1|TRBV11-2|TRBJ2-4|13
CASSPDRKNIQYF
TGTGCCAGCAGCCCGGACAGGAAAAACATTCAGTACTTC
>few|TRBD1|TRBV4-2|TRBJ2-1|17
CASSQGIRTGGPHEQFF
TGTGCCAGCAGCCAGGGGATCAGGACAGGGGGCCCCCATGAGCAGTTCTTC
>many|TRBD1|TRBV15|TRBJ2-7|15
CATSREQGGSYEQYF
TGTGCCACCAGCAGAGAACAGGGGGGCTCCTACGAGCAGTACTTC
>few|NA|TRBV9|TRBJ2-5|16
CASSVEGRGGRETQYF
TGTGCCAGCAGCGTAGAAGGACGAGGGGGAAGAGAGACCCAGTACTTC
>NA|NA|TRBV12-5|TRBJ2-3|15
CASGLRGASTDTQYF
TGTGCTAGTGGTTTGCGGGGGGCTAGCACAGATACGCAGTATTTT